The clone carrying this T cell receptor beta chain showed up just a few times. The record originates from a study of CD8+ T cells in alopecia areata. Following RNA extraction, reverse transcription yielded cDNA that acted as the sequencing template. Repertoires were generated with immunoSEQ multiplex PCR, while TCRdb's copy carries only in-frame clones and drops some. The data hold 30,000 to 35,000 clones, with roughly half observed a single time. V was pared by 5 bases and J by 7 bases, with 15 bases of the junction left unmatched. Per the germline V gene, CDR1 is SQVTM and CDR2 is ANQGSEA. The CDR3 extends over 16 amino acids.

This chain links TRBV29-1 with TRBJ2-1, with TRBD1 matching over 9 bases. The clonotype originates from a human donor with alopecia areata. The sequenced sample was NKG2D-high CD8+ T cells sorted from blood. DNA of the CDR3: TGCAGCGTTAATCAGTGGGGACAGGGATTCTTAAATGAGCAGTTCTTC. As protein: CSVNQWGQGFLNEQFF.